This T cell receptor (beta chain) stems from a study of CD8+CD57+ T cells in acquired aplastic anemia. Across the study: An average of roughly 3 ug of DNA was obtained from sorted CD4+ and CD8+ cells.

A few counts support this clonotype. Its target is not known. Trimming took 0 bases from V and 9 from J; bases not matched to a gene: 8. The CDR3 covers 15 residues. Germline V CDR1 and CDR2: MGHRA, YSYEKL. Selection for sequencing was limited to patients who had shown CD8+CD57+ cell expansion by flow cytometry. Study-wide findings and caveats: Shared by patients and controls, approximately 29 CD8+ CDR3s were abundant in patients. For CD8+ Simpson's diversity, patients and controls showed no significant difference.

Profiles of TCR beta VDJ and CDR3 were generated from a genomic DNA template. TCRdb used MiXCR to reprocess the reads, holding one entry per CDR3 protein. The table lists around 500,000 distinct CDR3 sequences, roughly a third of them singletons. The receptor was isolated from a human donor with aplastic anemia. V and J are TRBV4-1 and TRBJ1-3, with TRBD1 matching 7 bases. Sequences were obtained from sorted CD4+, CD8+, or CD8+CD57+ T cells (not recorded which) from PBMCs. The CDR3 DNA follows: TGCGCCAGCAGCCAAGACGGGCAGGGGGTCGTCACCATATATTTT. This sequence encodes CASSQDGQGVVTIYF.